Here is one TCR beta chain with its context. This entry belongs to a study of T cell responses to AZD1222 COVID-19 vaccine. The protocol was immunoSEQ multiplex PCR, while the TCRdb copy is restricted to in-frame clones and leaves out a portion. The table records over 70,000 clones, roughly 85% of them present only once. Deletions cut 5 bases from V and 0 bases from J, with 11 bases between. This CDR3 region has 14 residues. Germline V gene sequence: CDR1 LNHDA, CDR2 SQIVND (reference sequence). The starting material was peripheral blood, obtained on day 0 of AZD1222 vaccination. This TCR derives from an adult in good health. The rearrangement uses TRBV19 and TRBJ2-7, with D unresolved. For the CDR3, the DNA is TGTGCCAGTAGTGCCTGGAAGAGCTCCTACGAGCAGTACTTC. Amino acid sequence: CASSAWKSSYEQYF.